This TCR beta chain was captured by sequencing in a study of blood T cells in healthy people across ages. Study-level results: The donors' CMV status was not determined, possibly confounding changes in expanded clonotypes.

Each donor had 8.5 to 10 milliliters of peripheral blood drawn. This clonotype occurred a few times. Its antigen is still unknown. With a J-beta primer mix and a sample-barcoded 5' primer, a second PCR ran about 7 to 12 cycles. TCRdb re-called the 5' RACE reads through MiXCR, storing one row per CDR3 protein. The sample lists about 510,000 distinct CDR3 sequences, 27% occurring once. The CDR3 sequence is 15 residues long. Germline values: CDR1 SGHTA, CDR2 FQGNSA. V was clipped by 5 bases and J by 13 bases, with 24 bases between them. These sequences were also reported in another study, on T cells of mothers and their children. That study adds: RNA extracted was entirely used for cDNA synthesis, approximately 1.5 ug per 15 ul. Biologically related mothers and children overlapped slightly more than unrelated pairs, a non-significant difference.

The receptor was derived from a boy aged 2 to 10 in good health. Sequenced material: blood. The gene calls are TRBV7-2 and TRBJ2-4; a possible D gene is TRBD2 (7 bases). The CDR3 region is CASSPRGGAGFIQYF. The CDR3 nucleotides are TGTGCCAGCAGCCCTAGGGGGGGCGCGGGGTTCATCCAGTACTTC.